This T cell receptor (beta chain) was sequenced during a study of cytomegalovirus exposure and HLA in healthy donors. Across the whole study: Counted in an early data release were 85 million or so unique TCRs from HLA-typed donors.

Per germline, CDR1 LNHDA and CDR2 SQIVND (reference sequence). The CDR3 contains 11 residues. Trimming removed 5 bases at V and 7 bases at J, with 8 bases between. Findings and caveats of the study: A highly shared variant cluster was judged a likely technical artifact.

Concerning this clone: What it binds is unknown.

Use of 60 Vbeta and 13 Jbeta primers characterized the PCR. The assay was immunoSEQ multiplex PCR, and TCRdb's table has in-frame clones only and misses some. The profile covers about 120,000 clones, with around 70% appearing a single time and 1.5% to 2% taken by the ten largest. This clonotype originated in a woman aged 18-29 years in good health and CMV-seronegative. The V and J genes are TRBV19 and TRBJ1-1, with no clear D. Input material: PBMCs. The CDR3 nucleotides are TGTGCCAGTAGTTTCGCGGGTGAAGCTTTCTTT. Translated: CASSFAGEAFF.